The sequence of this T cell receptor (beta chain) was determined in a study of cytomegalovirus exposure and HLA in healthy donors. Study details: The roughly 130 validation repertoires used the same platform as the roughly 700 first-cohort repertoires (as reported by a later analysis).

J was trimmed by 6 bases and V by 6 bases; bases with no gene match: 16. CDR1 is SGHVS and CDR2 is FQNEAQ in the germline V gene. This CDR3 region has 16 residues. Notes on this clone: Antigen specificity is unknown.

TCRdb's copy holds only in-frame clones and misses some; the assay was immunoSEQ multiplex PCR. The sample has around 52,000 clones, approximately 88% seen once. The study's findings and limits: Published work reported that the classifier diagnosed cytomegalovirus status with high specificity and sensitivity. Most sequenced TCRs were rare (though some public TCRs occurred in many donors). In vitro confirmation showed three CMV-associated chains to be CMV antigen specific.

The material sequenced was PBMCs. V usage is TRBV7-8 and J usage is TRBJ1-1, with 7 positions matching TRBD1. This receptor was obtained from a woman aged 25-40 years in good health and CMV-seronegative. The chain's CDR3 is CASSQGGGLLLAEAFF. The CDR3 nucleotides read TGTGCCAGCAGTCAAGGAGGGGGCCTCCTTCTGGCTGAAGCTTTCTTT.